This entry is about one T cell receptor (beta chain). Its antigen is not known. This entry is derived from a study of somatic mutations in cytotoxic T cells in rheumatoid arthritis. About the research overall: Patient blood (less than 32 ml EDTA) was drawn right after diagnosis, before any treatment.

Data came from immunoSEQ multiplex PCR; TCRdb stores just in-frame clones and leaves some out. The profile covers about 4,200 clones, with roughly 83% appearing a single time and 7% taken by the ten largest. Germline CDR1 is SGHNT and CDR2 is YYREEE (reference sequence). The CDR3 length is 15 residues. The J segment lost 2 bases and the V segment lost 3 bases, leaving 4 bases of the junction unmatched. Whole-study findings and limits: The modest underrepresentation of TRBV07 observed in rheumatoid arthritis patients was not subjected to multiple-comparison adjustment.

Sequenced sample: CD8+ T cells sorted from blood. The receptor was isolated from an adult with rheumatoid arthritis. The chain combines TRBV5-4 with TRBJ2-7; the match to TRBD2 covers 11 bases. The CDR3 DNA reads TGTGCCAGCAGCTCCGGACTAGCGGGTCCCTACGAGCAGTACTTC. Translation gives CASSSGLAGPYEQYF.